Here is one T cell receptor (beta chain) with its context. Its antigen is not identified. These data are taken from a study of T-cell reconstitution after alpha-beta-depleted transplantation in children. Study-level results: High day-60 TCRbeta diversity in some patients came from surviving recipient T cells and thymic progenitors. Alpha-beta T cells about two months after transplant reportedly derived from several hundred expanded graft clones. At one year after transplant, newly produced T cells mostly accounted for T-cell counts and diversity.

For TCRbeta, the library was prepared with unique molecular identifiers. MiXCR, run by TCRdb on the PCR reads, gives a single entry per CDR3 protein. The sample has 300,000 to 350,000 distinct CDR3 sequences, approximately 23% seen once. The CDR3 has 15 residues. V trimming: 4 bases; J trimming: 3 bases; junction bases outside the gene matches: 6. CDR1 and CDR2 (germline): SGHVS, FQNEAQ. The chain is built from TRBV7-8 and TRBJ1-5; 7 bases match TRBD1. This specimen was PBMCs, mostly from graft donor cells, taken 180 days after TCRalphabeta/CD19-depleted stem cell transplant. The TCR originated in a male patient younger than 18 who had a stem cell transplant for acute lymphoblastic leukemia, so the T cells may come from the graft donor. This chain's CDR3 is CASSSRQGNNQPQHF. The CDR3, as DNA: TGTGCCAGCAGCTCAAGACAGGGTAACAATCAGCCCCAGCATTTT.